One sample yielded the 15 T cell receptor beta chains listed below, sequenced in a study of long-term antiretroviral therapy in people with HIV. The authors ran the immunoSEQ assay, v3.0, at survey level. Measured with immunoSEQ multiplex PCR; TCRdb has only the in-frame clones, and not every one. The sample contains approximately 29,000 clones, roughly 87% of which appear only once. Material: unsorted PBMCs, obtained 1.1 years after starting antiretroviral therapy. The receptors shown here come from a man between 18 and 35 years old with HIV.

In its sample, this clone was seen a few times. CDR3 sequence reads: CASSLGLAGGPGLFF. CDR3 nucleotide sequence: TGTGCCAGCAGCCTGGGACTAGCGGGGGGGCCTGGGCTGTTTTTT. This chain links TRBV7-8 with TRBJ2-2, with 16 bases matching TRBD2. V trimming: 5 bases; J trimming: 13 bases; junction bases outside the gene matches: 7. This CDR3 region has 15 residues. The germline CDR1 and CDR2 sequences are SGHVS and FQNEAQ.

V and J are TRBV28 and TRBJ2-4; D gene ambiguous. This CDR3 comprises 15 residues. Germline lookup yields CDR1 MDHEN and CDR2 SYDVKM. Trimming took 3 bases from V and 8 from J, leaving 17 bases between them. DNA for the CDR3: TGTGCCAGCAGTTTCTCGGACCCCCCGTTCGACATTCAGTACTTC. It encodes CASSFSDPPFDIQYF.

CDR3 sequence reads: CASSPDPGLSGANVLTF. The CDR3 bases are TGTGCCAGCTCACCAGACCCAGGGCTCTCTGGGGCCAACGTCCTGACTTTC. The genes are TRBV18 and TRBJ2-6, with a tentative D call TRBD1 (5 bases). The germline gives CDR1 KGHSH, CDR2 LQKENI. Trimming stripped 2 bases from V and 0 bases from J, with 11 bases between. CDR3 length equals 17 residues.

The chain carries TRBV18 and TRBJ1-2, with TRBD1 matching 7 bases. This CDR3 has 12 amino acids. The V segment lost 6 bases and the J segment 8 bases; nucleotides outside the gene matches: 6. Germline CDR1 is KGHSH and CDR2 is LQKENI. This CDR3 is CASSKGAEGYTF. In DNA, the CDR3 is TGTGCCAGCTCTAAGGGGGCCGAAGGCTACACCTTC.

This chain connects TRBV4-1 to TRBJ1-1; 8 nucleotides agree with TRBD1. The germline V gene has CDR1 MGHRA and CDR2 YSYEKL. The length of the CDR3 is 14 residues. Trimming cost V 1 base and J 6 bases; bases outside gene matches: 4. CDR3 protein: CASSQGQGTAEAFF. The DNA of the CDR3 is TGCGCCAGCAGCCAAGGACAGGGGACCGCTGAAGCTTTCTTT.

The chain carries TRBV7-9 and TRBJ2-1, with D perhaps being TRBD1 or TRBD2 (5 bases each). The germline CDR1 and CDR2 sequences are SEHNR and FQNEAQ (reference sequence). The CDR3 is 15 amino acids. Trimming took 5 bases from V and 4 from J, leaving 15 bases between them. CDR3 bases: TGTGCCAGCAGCCGACCGGGGCTGGGGTACAATGAGCAGTTCTTC. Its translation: CASSRPGLGYNEQFF.

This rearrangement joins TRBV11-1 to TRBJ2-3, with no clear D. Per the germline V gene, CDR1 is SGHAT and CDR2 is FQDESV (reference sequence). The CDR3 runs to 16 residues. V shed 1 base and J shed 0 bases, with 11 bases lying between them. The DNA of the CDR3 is TGTGCCAGCAGCTTAGGGCACCGGTTTAGCACAGATACGCAGTATTTT. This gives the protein CASSLGHRFSTDTQYF.

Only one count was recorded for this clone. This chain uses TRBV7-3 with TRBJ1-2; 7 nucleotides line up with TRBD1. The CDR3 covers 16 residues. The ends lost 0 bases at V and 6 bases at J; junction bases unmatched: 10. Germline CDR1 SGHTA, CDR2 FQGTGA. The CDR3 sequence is CASSLTDRDSPDGYTF. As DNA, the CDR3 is TGTGCCAGCAGCTTAACGGACCGGGACAGTCCTGATGGCTACACCTTC.

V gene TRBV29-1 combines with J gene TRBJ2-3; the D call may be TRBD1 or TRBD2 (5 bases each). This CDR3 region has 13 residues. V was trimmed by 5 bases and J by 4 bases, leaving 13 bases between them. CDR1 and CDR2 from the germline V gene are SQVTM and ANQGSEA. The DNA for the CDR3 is TGCAGCGTTCGCCGGGGCCGGGCAGATACGCAGTATTTT. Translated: CSVRRGRADTQYF.

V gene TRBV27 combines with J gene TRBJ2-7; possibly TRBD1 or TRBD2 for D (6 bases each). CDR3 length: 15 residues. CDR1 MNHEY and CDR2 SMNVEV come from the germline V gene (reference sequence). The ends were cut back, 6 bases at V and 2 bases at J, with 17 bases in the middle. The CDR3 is CASSSDPGGTYEQYF. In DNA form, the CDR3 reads TGTGCCAGCAGCTCTGACCCCGGGGGCACCTACGAGCAGTACTTC.

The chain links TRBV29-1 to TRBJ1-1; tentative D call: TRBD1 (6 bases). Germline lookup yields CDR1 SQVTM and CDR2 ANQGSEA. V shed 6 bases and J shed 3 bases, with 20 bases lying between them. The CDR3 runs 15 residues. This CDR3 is CSVGPGQSRDTEAFF. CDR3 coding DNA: TGCAGCGTCGGACCTGGACAGTCGCGGGACACTGAAGCTTTCTTT.

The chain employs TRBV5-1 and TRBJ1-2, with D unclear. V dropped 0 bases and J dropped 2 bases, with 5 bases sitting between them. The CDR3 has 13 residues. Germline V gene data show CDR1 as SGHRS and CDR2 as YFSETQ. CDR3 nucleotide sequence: TGCGCCAGCAGCTTGGGGTCGAACTATGGCTACACCTTC. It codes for CASSLGSNYGYTF.

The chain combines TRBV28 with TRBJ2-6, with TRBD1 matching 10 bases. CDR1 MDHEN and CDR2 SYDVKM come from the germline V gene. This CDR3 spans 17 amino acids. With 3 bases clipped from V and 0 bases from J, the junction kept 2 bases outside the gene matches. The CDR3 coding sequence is TGTGCCAGCAGTTTGGGACAGGGGCCCTCTGGGGCCAACGTCCTGACTTTC. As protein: CASSLGQGPSGANVLTF.

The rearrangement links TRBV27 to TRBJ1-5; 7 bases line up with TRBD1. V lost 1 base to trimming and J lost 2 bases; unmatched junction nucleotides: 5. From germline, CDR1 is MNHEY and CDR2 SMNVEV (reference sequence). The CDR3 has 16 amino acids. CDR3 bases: TGTGCCAGCAGTTTATTCCCAGGGGGTGGCAATCAGCCCCAGCATTTT. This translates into CASSLFPGGGNQPQHF.

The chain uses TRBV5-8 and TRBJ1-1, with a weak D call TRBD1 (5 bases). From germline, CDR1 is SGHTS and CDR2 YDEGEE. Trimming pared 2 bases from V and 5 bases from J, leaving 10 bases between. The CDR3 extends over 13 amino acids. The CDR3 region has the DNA TGTGCCAGCAGCTTTCTGGAGGGGACTGAAGCTTTCTTT. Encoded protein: CASSFLEGTEAFF.